What follows are 2 T cell receptor beta chains derived from one specimen sequenced in a study of spatial heterogeneity in lung cancer. Time point described: sample taken at primary tumor resection. Tumor, nontumor lung or frozen PBMC supplied whole RNA, sequenced without sorting. A single record per CDR3 protein comes from TCRdb applying MiXCR to the 5' RACE reads. Here the sample spans tens of thousands of distinct CDR3 sequences, over 9.5% being singletons. The sequencing here drew on PBMCs, taken at surgery. These receptors were taken from a male donor with early-stage non-small cell lung cancer.

V is TRBV28 and J is TRBJ2-5; weak D call: TRBD1 (6 bases). The germline V gene has CDR1 MDHEN and CDR2 SYDVKM. The V end lost 4 bases, the J end lost 5 bases, and 20 bases lay between the germline ends. This CDR3 has 16 amino acids. The CDR3 DNA reads as TGTGCCAGCAGTTCTTATCCGGGACACCGAAAGGAGACCCAGTACTTC. The encoded protein is CASSSYPGHRKETQYF.

In this sample, this clonotype turned up many times. The chain is built from TRBV6-5 and TRBJ1-2, with 7 bases matching TRBD1. The CDR3 consists of 16 residues. J gave up 2 bases and V 5 bases, and 11 bases lay outside the gene matches. Germline V gene lookup returns CDR1 MNHEY and CDR2 SVGAGI. CDR3 sequence reads: CASSKAQGGSNYGYTF. CDR3 in DNA: TGTGCCAGCAGTAAAGCCCAGGGGGGGTCGAACTATGGCTACACCTTC.